Listed below are T cell receptor beta chains from one sample, sequenced in a study of blood T cells in healthy people across ages. MiXCR was run by TCRdb on the 5' RACE reads, yielding one entry per CDR3 protein. The data contain hundreds of thousands of distinct CDR3 sequences, around 30% of them seen just once; the ten biggest clones take up approximately 15%. Material: blood. These receptor sequences come from a woman over 75 in good health. Both conserved end residues are part of each CDR3. D genes are given only for firm matches. Not every row has a clone size; where given, it reads once, few, many or a size class.

d_call j_call v_call clone_size cdr3_nt cdr3_aa
TRBD2 TRBJ2-7 TRBV6-1 . TGTGCCAGCATGAGGGCCTTCGGACTAGCTTCCGACAATGAGCAGTACTTC CASMRAFGLASDNEQYF
. TRBJ2-7 TRBV5-6 . TGTGCCAGCAGCTTGCGGGGGGCTAACTCCTACGAGCAGTACTTC CASSLRGANSYEQYF
. TRBJ2-5 TRBV7-9 many TGTGCCAGCAGCAACCACGGGGTAGTCGGAGAGACCCAGTACTTC CASSNHGVVGETQYF
. TRBJ2-5 TRBV7-8 . TGTGCCAGCAGCTTAGTGGGCGAAATACAAGAGACCCAGTACTTC CASSLVGEIQETQYF
. TRBJ1-4 TRBV7-2 many TGTGCCAGCAGCCCCTCGTCTGCGGAGGGTTTTGAAAAACTGTTTTTT CASSPSSAEGFEKLFF
. TRBJ1-2 TRBV18 . TGTGCCAGCTCACCACGGGCAGGGAGCTACACCTTC CASSPRAGSYTF
. TRBJ2-3 TRBV30 few TGTGCCTGGAGTGCCTCGGGAACGCAGTATTTT CAWSASGTQYF
TRBD2 TRBJ2-5 TRBV20-1 . TGCAGTGCCCTGGGCCCGGGGGGGTCCCGAGTAAAGACCCAGTACTTC CSALGPGGSRVKTQYF
TRBD1 TRBJ2-2 TRBV7-2 . TGTGCCAGCAGCTGGACCGGGACAGGGCCCGTTGGGGAGCTGTTTTTT CASSWTGTGPVGELFF
TRBD1 TRBJ1-5 TRBV7-2 many TGTGCCAGCAGCTTAGGGAGACAGGGGGCCTATCAGCCCCAGCATTTT CASSLGRQGAYQPQHF
. TRBJ2-2 TRBV7-2 few TGTGCCAGCAGCCTGGGTTTCGCGAACACCGGGGAGCTGTTTTTT CASSLGFANTGELFF
. TRBJ1-1 TRBV25-1 . TGTGCCAGCAGTGATCAGTTACCCGGGGGCACTGAAGCTTTCTTT CASSDQLPGGTEAFF
. TRBJ2-1 TRBV7-2 many TGTGCCAGCAGCTCCATCTCGGGGGGCATCTACAATGAGCAGTTCTTC CASSSISGGIYNEQFF
. TRBJ2-3 TRBV5-1 many TGCGCCAGCAGCATGGACAGTCGCACAGATACGCAGTATTTT CASSMDSRTDTQYF
. TRBJ2-3 TRBV12-3/TRBV12-4 many TGTGCCAGCAGTCAAACAGGAGCTACGCAGTATTTT CASSQTGATQYF
. TRBJ1-3 TRBV11-2 . TGTGCCAGCAGCTCGGTCCAAACTGGAAACACCATATATTTT CASSSVQTGNTIYF
. TRBJ1-2 TRBV11-2 . TGTGCCAGCAGCTCCCAACTGACCTCGGGCGACTACACCTTC CASSSQLTSGDYTF
TRBD1 TRBJ1-5 TRBV20-1 . TGCGGTGCCTCCGGGACAGGGAGGATAAGTAGCAATCAGCCCCAGCATTTT CGASGTGRISSNQPQHF
. TRBJ1-2 TRBV30 . TGTGCCTGGAGTAACTTGCAGGGCTATGGCTACACCTTC CAWSNLQGYGYTF
. TRBJ2-1 TRBV5-4 many TGTGCCAGCAGCTCAGGGTATGAGCAGTTCTTC CASSSGYEQFF
. TRBJ1-6 TRBV6-2/TRBV6-3 few TGTGCCAGCAGTTCCGCCTTGGGAACAGGGTCAGCGTATAATTCACCCCTCCACTTT CASSSALGTGSAYNSPLHF
. TRBJ1-1 TRBV6-2/TRBV6-3 . TGTGCCAGCAGTTACTCGAGCGGTCAGAGACCAGCTTTCTTT CASSYSSGQRPAFF
. TRBJ1-2 TRBV3-1 . TGTGCCAGCAGCCGCCCCGGAGGGGTATATGGCTACACCTTC CASSRPGGVYGYTF
. TRBJ2-7 TRBV7-9 many TGTGCCAGCAGCTTAGCGATGCAGGGTGGCGAGCAGTACTTC CASSLAMQGGEQYF
. TRBJ2-1 TRBV6-5 . TGTGCCAGCAGTTACGGTGGGGCCTACTCCAATGAGCAGTTCTTC CASSYGGAYSNEQFF
. TRBJ1-4 TRBV6-1 . TGTGCCAGCAGGCCGTCGGGGGAAGAAAAACTGTTTTTT CASRPSGEEKLFF
. TRBJ2-2 TRBV9 many TGTGCCAGCAGCCTAGGGGGACACGCGAACACCGGGGAGCTGTTTTTT CASSLGGHANTGELFF
. TRBJ2-2 TRBV12-3/TRBV12-4 . TGTGCCAGCAGTTTATGGACCGCCGGGGAGCTGTTTTTT CASSLWTAGELFF
TRBD2 TRBJ2-7 TRBV28 . TGTGCCAGCAGTTTAGAGCGGGGGCCCTCCTACGAGCAGTACTTC CASSLERGPSYEQYF
. TRBJ2-1 TRBV7-2 few TGTGCCAGCAGCTTAGCTATGGGGGGGCGCAGAGGGAGCTCTTCCAATGAGCAGTTCTTC CASSLAMGGRRGSSSNEQFF
. TRBJ1-1 TRBV6-5 . TGTGCCAGCAGGCAAGGACTGAGTACTGAAGCTTTCTTT CASRQGLSTEAFF
. TRBJ1-2 TRBV7-2 once TGTGCCAGCAGCTTAGACAGTCTAATACGCGTCTATGGCTACACCTTC CASSLDSLIRVYGYTF
. TRBJ1-2 TRBV7-9 many TGTGCCAGCAGCTTAAAGGGGGGCTACACCTTC CASSLKGGYTF
TRBD1 TRBJ2-5 TRBV28 many TGTGCCAGCAGTAACAGGGGGCACGAGACCCAGTACTTC CASSNRGHETQYF
. TRBJ2-1 TRBV9 . TGTGCCAGCAGCCCCCGGGGGCAGGCCGGCAATGAGCAGTTCTTC CASSPRGQAGNEQFF
. TRBJ2-7 TRBV19 many TGTGCCAGTAGTATAGATCCAGCAACCTACGAGCAGTACTTC CASSIDPATYEQYF
TRBD2 TRBJ2-1 TRBV3-1 . TGTGCCGCGGGGGGTGGAGAGCAGTTCTTC CAAGGGEQFF
. TRBJ1-5 TRBV11-3 . TGTGCCAGCAGCTTTGAACAGGATCTTTATAGCAATCAGACCCAGCATTTT CASSFEQDLYSNQTQHF
. TRBJ2-5 TRBV30 few TGTGCCTGGAGTGTTGGGCAGGCGTTCCAAGAGACCCAGTACTTC CAWSVGQAFQETQYF
. TRBJ2-7 TRBV6-2/TRBV6-3 few TGTGCCAGCACCTACGAGATCCAGGGCCTTCTCTTTTTTTACGAGCAGTACTTC CASTYEIQGLLFFYEQYF
. TRBJ2-4 TRBV6-2/TRBV6-3 few TGTGCCAGCAGTTACGGGACCTTTAGGAAGGCCAAAAACATTCAGTACTTC CASSYGTFRKAKNIQYF
. TRBJ2-2 TRBV3-1 . TGTGCCAGCAGCCGAACAGTGAACACCGGGGAGCTGTTTTTT CASSRTVNTGELFF
TRBD1 TRBJ1-1 TRBV20-1 . TGCAGTGCCCCGAACAGGGGGCCGGGCACTGAAGCTTTCTTT CSAPNRGPGTEAFF
TRBD1 TRBJ2-4 TRBV30 few TGTGCCTGGAGAAAAGGGACAGAAAACATTCAGTACTTC CAWRKGTENIQYF
. TRBJ1-2 TRBV6-1 . TGTGCCGGCAGTGAAAGCCATAATAACTATGGCTACACCTTC CAGSESHNNYGYTF
. TRBJ2-4 TRBV4-3 . TGCGCCAGCAGCCGGCAGAAACTAGCCAAAAACATTCAGTACTTC CASSRQKLAKNIQYF
TRBD1 TRBJ2-3 TRBV12-3/TRBV12-4 . TGTGCCAGCACCACAAGGACAGGCGCCCGCTCGAGCACAGATACGCAGTATTTT CASTTRTGARSSTDTQYF
. TRBJ2-5 TRBV10-3 . TGCGTCATCAGTGACTCTACAGGGATGGAGACCCAGTACTTC CVISDSTGMETQYF
. TRBJ1-4 TRBV5-1 many TGCGCCAGCAGTTCGGGGGCGACTAATGAAAAACTGTTTTTT CASSSGATNEKLFF
TRBD2 TRBJ2-3 TRBV20-1 many TGCAGTGCCAGGCGGGCTAGCGGGTTCACAGATACGCAGTATTTT CSARRASGFTDTQYF